Many counts were recorded for the clone carrying this TCR beta chain. For the second PCR, which ran for about 6 to 11 cycles, a sample-barcoded 5' primer and a J-beta primer mix were used. TCRdb ran MiXCR on the 5' RACE reads and lists one entry per CDR3 protein. The table lists around 900,000 distinct CDR3 sequences, under 35% of them singletons. The data stem from a study of blood T cells in healthy people across ages. Germline values: CDR1 SGHTA, CDR2 FQGNSA. This CDR3 is 16 amino acids long. V gave up 4 bases and J gave up 3 bases; unmatched junction bases: 6. Sequencing input: blood. This clonotype originated in a woman aged 80 or older in good health. The chain carries TRBV7-2 and TRBJ1-2, with 12 positions matching TRBD1. The CDR3 sequence is CASSSAGTGGYYGYTF. The CDR3 nucleotides read TGTGCCAGCAGCTCTGCCGGGACAGGGGGCTACTATGGCTACACCTTC.